Listed here are 18 T cell receptor beta chains from one sample, sequenced in a study of OX40 agonist ivuxolimab in advanced cancers. TCRdb keeps only in-frame clones here, not all; method: immunoSEQ multiplex PCR. The table has about 28,000 clones, 80% to 85% seen once. This specimen was CD4+ or CD8+ T cells sorted from blood, taken in a trial of the OX40 agonist ivuxolimab. The receptors derive from an adult with an advanced solid tumor such as melanoma, head and neck, liver or kidney cancer.

V gene TRBV5-6 combines with J gene TRBJ2-5; no reliable D call. CDR3 length: 14 amino acids. V lost 3 bases to trimming and J lost 1 base, with 10 bases between them. Germline CDR1 is SGHDT and CDR2 is YYEEEE. CDR3 sequence (DNA): TGTGCCAGCAGCTCTCCGACGGTCCAAGAGACCCAGTACTTC. This sequence encodes CASSSPTVQETQYF.

This sequence joins TRBV28 and TRBJ2-7; TRBD1 or TRBD2 may be the D gene (5 bases each). This CDR3 contains 14 residues. The germline gives CDR1 MDHEN, CDR2 SYDVKM. Trimming shortened V by 3 bases and J by 0 bases, and 9 bases separated the two germline ends. The CDR3 region is CASSLAGSSYEQYF. The CDR3 DNA is TGTGCCAGCAGTTTGGCAGGGAGCTCCTACGAGCAGTACTTC.

The chain uses TRBV14 and TRBJ2-7, with 7 bases lining up with TRBD2. The V gene's germline CDR1 is SGHDN and CDR2 FVKESK. The V gene end was trimmed by 1 base and the J gene end by 3 bases; junction bases not matched to a gene: 3. The CDR3 has 14 amino acids. Here the CDR3 reads CASSQGGGGYEQYF. In nucleotides, the CDR3 is TGTGCCAGCAGCCAAGGGGGGGGAGGCTACGAGCAGTACTTC.

The rearrangement joins TRBV4-1 to TRBJ2-7; tentative D call: TRBD1 (6 bases). With 3 bases removed from V and 3 bases from J, the gap between germline ends came to 15 bases. The germline CDR1 and CDR2 sequences are MGHRA and YSYEKL. The CDR3 is 15 amino acids. The CDR3 coding sequence is TGCGCCAGCAGCCAGACACTGGACAGCTACTACGAGCAGTACTTC. Amino acid sequence: CASSQTLDSYYEQYF.

This chain joins TRBV9 and TRBJ1-2; 8 nucleotides line up with TRBD1. After removal of 3 bases from V and 5 bases from J, the junction contained 9 bases not matched to a gene. CDR3 size: 15 residues. Germline CDR1 and CDR2: SGDLS and YYNGEE. CDR3 protein: CASSAPMTGEYGYTF. The DNA of the CDR3 is TGTGCCAGCAGCGCGCCTATGACAGGGGAATATGGCTACACCTTC.

The chain carries TRBV13 and TRBJ2-5; 7 bases agree with TRBD1. CDR1 and CDR2 (germline): PRHDT, FYEKMQ (reference sequence). The J segment lost 9 bases and the V segment lost 6 bases, leaving 13 bases of the junction unmatched. CDR3 length: 14 residues. CDR3 residues: CASSSGTDPGSQYF. CDR3 in DNA: TGTGCCAGCAGTTCCGGGACAGACCCCGGGTCCCAGTACTTC.

The rearrangement links TRBV11-2 to TRBJ2-1, with 7 bases matching TRBD2. Unmatched junction bases numbered 9, after V lost 3 bases and J lost 4 bases. The CDR3 runs to 16 residues. Germline V gene data show CDR1 as SGHAT and CDR2 as FQNNGV. CDR3 sequence (DNA): TGTGCCAGCAGCTTTCTGGTAGCGGGTACGTACAATGAGCAGTTCTTC. Its translation is CASSFLVAGTYNEQFF.

The V gene is TRBV11-3, the J gene TRBJ2-7; D call uncertain. The germline gives CDR1 SGHNT, CDR2 YENEEA. V lost 3 bases and J lost 4, with 10 bases in between. The CDR3 loop spans 13 amino acids. CDR3 in DNA: TGTGCCAGCAGCTTTGGGCTCCTATACGAGCAGTACTTC. This sequence encodes CASSFGLLYEQYF.

The chain combines TRBV7-9 with TRBJ1-4; D is possibly TRBD1 (5 bases). This CDR3 region has 14 residues. V lost 11 bases, J lost 10 bases, and 23 bases lay in between. Germline V gene sequence: CDR1 SEHNR, CDR2 FQNEAQ (reference sequence). The CDR3 region has the DNA TGTGCCGGGGCCGGTCAAGCGGGCCTCGGAAAACTGTTTTTT. Its protein product is CAGAGQAGLGKLFF.

In the case of this clone: Germline is not matched at one junction end, which may reflect a read error. The chain has TRBV7-9 and TRBJ1-1; D uncertain. The CDR3 is made up of 13 amino acids. CDR1 is SEHNR and CDR2 is FQNEAQ in the germline V gene (reference sequence). The CDR3 coding sequence is TGTGCCAGCAGCGACCATCAGACGGCTGAATCTTTCTTT. The encoded protein is CASSDHQTAESFF. The full variable domain, in which reference TRBV7-9 and TRBJ1-1 provide the parts outside the CDR3, is DTGVSQNPRHKITKRGQNVTFRCDPISEHNRLYWYRQTLGQGPEFLTYFQNEAQLEKSRLLSDRFSAERPKGSFSTLEIQRTEQGDSAMYLCASSDHQTAESFFGQGTRLTVV.

This chain connects TRBV11-2 to TRBJ2-1, with D possibly matching TRBD2 (6 bases). Germline V gene sequence: CDR1 SGHAT, CDR2 FQNNGV. V shed 5 bases and J shed 6 bases, with 11 bases lying between them. This CDR3 contains 13 residues. The chain's CDR3 is CASSDGTANEQFF. Here the CDR3 DNA reads TGTGCCAGCAGCGACGGGACTGCCAATGAGCAGTTCTTC.

The chain combines TRBV4-2 with TRBJ1-4, with 10 nucleotides matching TRBD1. This CDR3 is 15 amino acids long. Trimming removed 0 bases from V and 6 bases from J; junction bases left unmatched: 1. Germline CDR1 and CDR2: LGHNA and YNFKEQ. CDR3 DNA sequence: TGTGCCAGCAGCCAAGATGGACAGGGGGATGAAAAACTGTTTTTT. Protein product: CASSQDGQGDEKLFF.

This clone has more than one count but fewer than ten. The V and J genes are TRBV27 and TRBJ1-5; D gene uncertain. CDR1 and CDR2 (germline): MNHEY, SMNVEV (reference sequence). The V end was cut by 8 bases, the J end by 4 bases, with 15 bases between. The CDR3 consists of 14 residues. The CDR3 sequence is CASQKAADNQPQHF. In nucleotides, the CDR3 is TGTGCCAGCCAAAAAGCGGCAGATAATCAGCCCCAGCATTTT.

The chain employs TRBV2 and TRBJ2-2; perhaps D is TRBD1 or TRBD2 (5 bases each). This CDR3 spans 15 amino acids. The V gene lost 6 bases and the J gene lost 1 base, with 12 bases spanning the gap. Per germline, CDR1 SNHLY and CDR2 FYNNEI. The CDR3 nucleotides read TGTGCCAGCAGCCGAGGGGCAGGGAACACCGGGGAGCTGTTTTTT. Translated: CASSRGAGNTGELFF.

This rearrangement joins TRBV7-8 to TRBJ2-1; the D call may be TRBD1 or TRBD2 (6 bases each). Trimming cost V 2 bases and J 8 bases, with 22 bases left between them. Germline V lookup: CDR1 SGHVS, CDR2 FQNEAQ. This CDR3 is 17 amino acids long. The CDR3 spells CASSLPSRGGDRDEQFF. The CDR3 nucleotides are TGTGCCAGCAGCTTACCCTCCAGGGGAGGAGATAGGGATGAGCAGTTCTTC.

This clone was recorded once. The J gene is TRBJ2-7, the V gene TRBV9, with TRBD1 matching over 10 bases. From germline, CDR1 is SGDLS and CDR2 YYNGEE. The length of the CDR3 is 15 residues. V dropped 0 bases and J dropped 5; count of bases not matched to a gene: 5. CDR3 DNA: TGTGCCAGCAGCGTAGAAGGGACAGGGGAAGACGAGCAGTACTTC. Amino acids: CASSVEGTGEDEQYF.

The rearrangement links TRBV7-9 to TRBJ1-5; no clear D gene. The CDR3 consists of 15 residues. Between the trimmed V and J ends, which lost 0 bases and 5 bases, there was a span of 11 bases. Germline CDR1 reads SEHNR; CDR2 reads FQNEAQ (reference sequence). Here the CDR3 DNA reads TGTGCCAGCAGCTTAGCAGGGAATGGAGATCAGCCCCAGCATTTT. Encoded protein: CASSLAGNGDQPQHF.

The rearrangement joins TRBV30 to TRBJ1-2; no reliable D call. This CDR3 is built from 14 residues. Trimming stripped 0 bases from V and 0 bases from J, with 8 bases between. The germline V gene encodes CDR1 GTSNPN and CDR2 SVGIG (reference sequence). The CDR3 region has the DNA TGTGCCTGGAGTGTATGGAGTACTAACTATGGCTACACCTTC. Amino acids: CAWSVWSTNYGYTF. The whole variable domain, filled in from reference TRBV30 and TRBJ1-2, reads SQTIHQWPATLVQPVGSPLSLECTVEGTSNPNLYWYRQAAGRGLQLLFYSVGIGQISSEVPQNLSASRPQDRQFILSSKKLLLSDSGFYLCAWSVWSTNYGYTFGSGTRLTVV.